This TCR beta chain came from a study of T cell responses to AZD1222 COVID-19 vaccine. Overall study findings and caveats: Among the donors, most were white British and more were female, and clonal diversity was possibly underestimated. Spike was spanned by vaccine-associated CD4 TCRs, with dominance at 160-218 and 743-854.

Germline V gene data show CDR1 as MDHEN and CDR2 as SYDVKM. V dropped 7 bases and J dropped 8 bases, with 16 bases sitting between them. The CDR3 totals 13 residues. Profiling relied on immunoSEQ multiplex PCR, and the TCRdb table lists in-frame clones only, not all of them. Among approximately 150,000 clones listed, about nine tenths were seen once. As for this clone: The target antigen is unknown.

The chain recombines TRBV28 with TRBJ2-3; TRBD2 might be the D (6 bases). The sample here was peripheral blood, taken on day 0 of AZD1222 vaccination. The receptor was derived from an adult in good health. CDR3 region: CASIAEVHGTQYF. CDR3 DNA sequence: TGTGCCAGCATAGCGGAGGTACATGGTACGCAGTATTTT.